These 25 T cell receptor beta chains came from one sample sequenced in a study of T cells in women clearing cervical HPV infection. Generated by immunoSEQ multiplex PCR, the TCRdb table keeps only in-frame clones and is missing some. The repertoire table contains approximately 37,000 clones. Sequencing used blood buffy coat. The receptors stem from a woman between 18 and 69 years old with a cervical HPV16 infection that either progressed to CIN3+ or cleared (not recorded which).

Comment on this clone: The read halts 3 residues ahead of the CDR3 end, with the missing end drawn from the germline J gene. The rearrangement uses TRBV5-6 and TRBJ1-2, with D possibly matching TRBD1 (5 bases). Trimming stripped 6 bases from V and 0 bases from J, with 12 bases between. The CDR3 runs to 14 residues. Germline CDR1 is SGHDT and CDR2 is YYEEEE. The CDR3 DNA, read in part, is TGTGCCAGCACCCCAGGGTCGGCTAACTATGGC. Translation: CASTPGSANYG. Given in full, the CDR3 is CASTPGSANYGYTF.

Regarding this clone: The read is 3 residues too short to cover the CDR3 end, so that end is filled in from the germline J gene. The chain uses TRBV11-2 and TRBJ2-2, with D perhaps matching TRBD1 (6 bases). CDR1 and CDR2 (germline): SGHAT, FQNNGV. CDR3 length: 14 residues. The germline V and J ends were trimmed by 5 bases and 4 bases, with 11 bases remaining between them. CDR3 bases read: TGTGCCAGCAGCCAGGGGAGTCCCACCGGGGAG. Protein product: CASSQGSPTGE. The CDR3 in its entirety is CASSQGSPTGELFF.

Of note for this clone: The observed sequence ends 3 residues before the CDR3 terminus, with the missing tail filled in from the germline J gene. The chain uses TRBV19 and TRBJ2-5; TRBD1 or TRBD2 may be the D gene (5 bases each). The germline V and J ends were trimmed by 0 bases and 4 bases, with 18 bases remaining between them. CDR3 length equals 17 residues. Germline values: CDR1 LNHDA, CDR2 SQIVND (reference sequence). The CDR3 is CASSIDLELRGVETQYF. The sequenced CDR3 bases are TGTGCCAGTAGTATAGATCTGGAGCTCCGAGGGGTAGAGACC.

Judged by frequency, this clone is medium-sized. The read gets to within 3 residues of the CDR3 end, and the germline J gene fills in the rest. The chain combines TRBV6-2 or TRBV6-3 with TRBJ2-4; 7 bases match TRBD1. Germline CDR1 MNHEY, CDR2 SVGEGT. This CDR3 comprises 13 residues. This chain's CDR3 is CASSVNRGRHQYF. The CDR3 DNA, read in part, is TGTGCCAGCAGTGTAAACAGGGGAAGGCAT.

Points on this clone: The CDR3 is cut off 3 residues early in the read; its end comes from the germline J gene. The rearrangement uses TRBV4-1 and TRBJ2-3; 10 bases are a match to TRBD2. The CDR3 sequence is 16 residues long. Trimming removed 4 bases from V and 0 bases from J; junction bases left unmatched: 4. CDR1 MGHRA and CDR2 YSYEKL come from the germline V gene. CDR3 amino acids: CASSLSTSGSTDTQYF. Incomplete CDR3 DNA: TGCGCCAGCAGCCTCTCGACTAGCGGGAGCACAGATACG.

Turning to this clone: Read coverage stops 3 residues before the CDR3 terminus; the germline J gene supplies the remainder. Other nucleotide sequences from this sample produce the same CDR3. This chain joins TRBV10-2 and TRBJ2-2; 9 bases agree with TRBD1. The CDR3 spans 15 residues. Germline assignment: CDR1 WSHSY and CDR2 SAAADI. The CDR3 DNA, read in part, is TGCGCCAGCAGACCGGGGACAGGGACTAATGAAAAG. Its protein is CASRPGTGTNEK. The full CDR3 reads CASRPGTGTNEKLFF.

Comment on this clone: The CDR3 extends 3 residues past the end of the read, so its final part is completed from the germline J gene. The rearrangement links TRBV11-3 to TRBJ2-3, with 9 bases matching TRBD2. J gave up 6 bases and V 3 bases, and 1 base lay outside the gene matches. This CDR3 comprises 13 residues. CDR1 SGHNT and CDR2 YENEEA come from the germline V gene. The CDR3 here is CASSFSGSDTQYF. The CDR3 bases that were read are TGTGCCAGCAGCTTTAGCGGGAGTGATACG.

Incomplete CDR3 DNA: TGCGCCAGCAGCTTGGGACTAGCGGGAGGTTCCGGATCCGGGGCCAACGTC. Protein: CASSLGLAGGSGSGANV. The whole CDR3 is CASSLGLAGGSGSGANVLTF. This rearrangement joins TRBV5-1 to TRBJ2-6, with TRBD2 identical over 13 bases. The read ends 3 residues early relative to the CDR3; the germline J gene fills the gap. Looked up from germline, CDR1 is SGHRS and CDR2 is YFSETQ. This CDR3 comprises 20 residues. Trimming cost V 0 bases and J 4 bases; bases outside gene matches: 10. Full variable domain (rest looked up from reference TRBV5-1 and TRBJ2-6): KAGVTQTPRYLIKTRGQQVTLSCSPISGHRSVSWYQQTPGQGLQFLFEYFSETQRNKGNFPGRFSGRQFSNSRSEMNVSTLELGDSALYLCASSLGLAGGSGSGANVLTFGAGSRLTVL.

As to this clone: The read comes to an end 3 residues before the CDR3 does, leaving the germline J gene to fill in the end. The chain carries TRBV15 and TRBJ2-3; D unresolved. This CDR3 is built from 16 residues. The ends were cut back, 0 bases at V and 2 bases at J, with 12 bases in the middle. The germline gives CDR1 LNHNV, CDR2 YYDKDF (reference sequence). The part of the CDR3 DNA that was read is TGTGCCACCAGCAGAGACAGGAATTATGCCACAGATACG. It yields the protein CATSRDRNYATDT. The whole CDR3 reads CATSRDRNYATDTQYF.

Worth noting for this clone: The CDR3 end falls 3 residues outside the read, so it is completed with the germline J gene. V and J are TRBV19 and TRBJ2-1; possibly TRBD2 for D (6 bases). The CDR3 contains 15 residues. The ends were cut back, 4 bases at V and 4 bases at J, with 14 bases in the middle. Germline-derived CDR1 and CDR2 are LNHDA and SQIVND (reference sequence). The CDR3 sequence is CASSTGKGTYNEQFF. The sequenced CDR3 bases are TGTGCCAGTAGTACCGGGAAAGGGACTTACAATGAG.

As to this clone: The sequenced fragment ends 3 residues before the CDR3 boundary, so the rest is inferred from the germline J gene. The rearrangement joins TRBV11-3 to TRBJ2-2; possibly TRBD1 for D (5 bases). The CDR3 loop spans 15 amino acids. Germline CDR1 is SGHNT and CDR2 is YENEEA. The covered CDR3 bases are TGTGCCAGCAGCTTAGCGATCTCTGGGGCCAACGTG. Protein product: CASSLAISGANV. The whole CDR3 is CASSLAISGANVLFF.

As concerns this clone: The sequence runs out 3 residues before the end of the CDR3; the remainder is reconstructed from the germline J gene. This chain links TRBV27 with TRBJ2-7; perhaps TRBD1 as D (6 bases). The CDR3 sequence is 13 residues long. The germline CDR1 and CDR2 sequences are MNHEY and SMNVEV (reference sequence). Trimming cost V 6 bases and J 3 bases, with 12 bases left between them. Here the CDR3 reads CASRQGSIYEQYF. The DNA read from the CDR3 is TGTGCCAGCAGACAGGGATCAATCTACGAG.

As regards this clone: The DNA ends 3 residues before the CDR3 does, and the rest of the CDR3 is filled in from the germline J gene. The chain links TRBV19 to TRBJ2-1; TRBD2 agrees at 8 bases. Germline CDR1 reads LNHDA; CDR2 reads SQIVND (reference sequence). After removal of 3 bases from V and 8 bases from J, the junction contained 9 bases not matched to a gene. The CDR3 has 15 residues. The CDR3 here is CASSIGLAVPHEQFF. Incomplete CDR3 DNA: TGTGCCAGTAGTATTGGACTAGCAGTTCCACATGAG. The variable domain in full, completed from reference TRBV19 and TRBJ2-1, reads DGGITQSPKYLFRKEGQNVTLSCEQNLNHDAMYWYRQDPGQGLRLIYYSQIVNDFQKGDIAEGYSVSREKKESFPLTVTSAQKNPTAFYLCASSIGLAVPHEQFFGPGTRLTVL.

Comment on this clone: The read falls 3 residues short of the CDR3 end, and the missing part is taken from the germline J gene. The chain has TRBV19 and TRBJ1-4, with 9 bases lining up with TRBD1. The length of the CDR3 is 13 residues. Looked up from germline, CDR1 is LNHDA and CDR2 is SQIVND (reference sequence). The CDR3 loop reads CASSEDRGSPLFF. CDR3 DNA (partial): TGTGCCAGTAGTGAGGACAGGGGTTCACCA.

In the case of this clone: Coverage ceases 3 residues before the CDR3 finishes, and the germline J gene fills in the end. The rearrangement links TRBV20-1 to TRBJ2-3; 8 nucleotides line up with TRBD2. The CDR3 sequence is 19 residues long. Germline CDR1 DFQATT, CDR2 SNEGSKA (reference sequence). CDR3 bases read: TGCAGTGCTATATCCCCCCGACTGGAGCGGGGGATCCCCCAAGAGACG. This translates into CSAISPRLERGIPQET. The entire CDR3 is CSAISPRLERGIPQETQYF.

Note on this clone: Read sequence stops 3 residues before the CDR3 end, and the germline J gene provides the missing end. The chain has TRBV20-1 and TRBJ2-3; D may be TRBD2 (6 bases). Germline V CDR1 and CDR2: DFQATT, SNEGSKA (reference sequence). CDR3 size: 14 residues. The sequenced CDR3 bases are TGCAGTGCTAGGGCTGGGACTCGCGGGGAGACG. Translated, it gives CSARAGTRGET. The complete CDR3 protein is CSARAGTRGETQYF.

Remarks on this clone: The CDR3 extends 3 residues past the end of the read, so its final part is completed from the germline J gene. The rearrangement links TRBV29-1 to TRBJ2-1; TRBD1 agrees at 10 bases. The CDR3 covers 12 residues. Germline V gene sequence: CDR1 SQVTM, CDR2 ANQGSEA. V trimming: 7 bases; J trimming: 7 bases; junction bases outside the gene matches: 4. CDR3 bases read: TGCAGCGCGGACAGGGGGGATAATGAG. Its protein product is CSADRGDNE. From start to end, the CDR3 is CSADRGDNEQFF.

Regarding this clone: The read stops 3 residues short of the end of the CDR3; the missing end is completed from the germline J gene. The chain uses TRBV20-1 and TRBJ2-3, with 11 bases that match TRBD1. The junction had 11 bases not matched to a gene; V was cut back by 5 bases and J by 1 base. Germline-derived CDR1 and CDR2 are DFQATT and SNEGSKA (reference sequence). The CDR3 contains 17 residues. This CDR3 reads CSAPGQGVEGGTDTQYF. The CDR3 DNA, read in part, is TGCAGTGCTCCGGGACAGGGGGTGGAGGGAGGCACAGATACG.

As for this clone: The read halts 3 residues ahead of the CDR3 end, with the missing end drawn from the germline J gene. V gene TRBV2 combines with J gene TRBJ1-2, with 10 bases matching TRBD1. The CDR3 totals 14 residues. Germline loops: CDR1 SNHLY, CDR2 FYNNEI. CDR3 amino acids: CASSETGGSYDYTF. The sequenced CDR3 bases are TGTGCCAGCAGCGAGACAGGGGGCTCCTACGAC.

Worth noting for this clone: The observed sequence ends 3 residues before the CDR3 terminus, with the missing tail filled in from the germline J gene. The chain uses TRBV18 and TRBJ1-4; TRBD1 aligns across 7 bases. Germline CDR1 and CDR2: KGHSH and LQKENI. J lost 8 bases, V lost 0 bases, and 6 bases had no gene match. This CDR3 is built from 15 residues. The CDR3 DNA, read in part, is TGTGCCAGCTCACCACCGAGTAAACAGGGGGAAAAA. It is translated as CASSPPSKQGEK. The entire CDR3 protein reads CASSPPSKQGEKLFF.

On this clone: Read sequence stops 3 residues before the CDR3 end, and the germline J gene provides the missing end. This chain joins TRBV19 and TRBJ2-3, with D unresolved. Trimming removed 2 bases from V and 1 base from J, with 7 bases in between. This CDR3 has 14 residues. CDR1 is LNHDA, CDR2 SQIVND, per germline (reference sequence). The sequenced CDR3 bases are TGTGCCAGTAGTATAACAGATCGCACAGATACG. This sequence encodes CASSITDRTDT. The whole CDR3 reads CASSITDRTDTQYF. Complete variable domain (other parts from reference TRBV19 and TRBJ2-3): DGGITQSPKYLFRKEGQNVTLSCEQNLNHDAMYWYRQDPGQGLRLIYYSQIVNDFQKGDIAEGYSVSREKKESFPLTVTSAQKNPTAFYLCASSITDRTDTQYFGPGTRLTVL.

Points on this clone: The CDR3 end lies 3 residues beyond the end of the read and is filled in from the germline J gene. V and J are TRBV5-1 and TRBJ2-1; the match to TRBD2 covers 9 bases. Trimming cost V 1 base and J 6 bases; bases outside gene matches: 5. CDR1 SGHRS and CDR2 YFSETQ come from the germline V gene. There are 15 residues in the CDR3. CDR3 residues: CASSLTAGGVNEQFF. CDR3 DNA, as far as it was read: TGCGCCAGCAGCTTGACAGCGGGAGGAGTCAATGAG. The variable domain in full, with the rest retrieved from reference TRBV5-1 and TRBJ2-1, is KAGVTQTPRYLIKTRGQQVTLSCSPISGHRSVSWYQQTPGQGLQFLFEYFSETQRNKGNFPGRFSGRQFSNSRSEMNVSTLELGDSALYLCASSLTAGGVNEQFFGPGTRLTVL.

CDR3 sequence: CASSTRGLRTDTQYF. The sequenced CDR3 bases are TGTGCCAGCAGTACAAGAGGGTTACGCACAGATACG. V and J are TRBV27 and TRBJ2-3, with D maybe TRBD2 (5 bases). The sequenced fragment ends 3 residues before the CDR3 boundary, so the rest is inferred from the germline J gene. Trimming removed 5 bases from V and 1 base from J, with 13 bases in between. This CDR3 comprises 15 residues. From germline, CDR1 is MNHEY and CDR2 SMNVEV (reference sequence).

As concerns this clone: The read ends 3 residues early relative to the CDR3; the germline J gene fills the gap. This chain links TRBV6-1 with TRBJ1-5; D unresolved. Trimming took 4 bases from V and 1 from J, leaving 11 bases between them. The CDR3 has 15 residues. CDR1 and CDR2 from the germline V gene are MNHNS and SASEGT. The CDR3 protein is CASSGVQASNQPQHF. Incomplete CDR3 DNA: TGTGCCAGCAGTGGAGTCCAGGCGAGCAATCAGCCC.

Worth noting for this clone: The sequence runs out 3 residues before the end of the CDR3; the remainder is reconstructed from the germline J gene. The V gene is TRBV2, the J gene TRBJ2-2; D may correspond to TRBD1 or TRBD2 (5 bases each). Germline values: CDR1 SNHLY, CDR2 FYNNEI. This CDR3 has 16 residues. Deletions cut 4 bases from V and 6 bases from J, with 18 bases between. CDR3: CASSVVDSRGAGELFF. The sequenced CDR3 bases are TGTGCCAGCAGTGTTGTCGATTCTCGAGGGGCCGGGGAG.